This TCR beta chain emerged from a study of a mutant IDH1 vaccine in newly diagnosed glioma. Study at large: Antecedent treatment encompassed radiotherapy, temozolomide, or their combination; the majority received both.

Sequenced by immunoSEQ multiplex PCR; TCRdb stores in-frame clones only, minus some. Among more than 20,000 clones listed, about 89% were seen once. The time point: baseline, week 1 (first vaccination visit). Sample treatment: pre-vaccination baseline after standard-of-care therapy. The sample in question was PBMCs, obtained from a glioma patient treated with radiotherapy, temozolomide or both. This receptor was identified in a man in his thirties or forties with glioma.

The CDR3 loop reads CATSLEVGEQYF. CDR3 nucleotides: TGTGCCACCAGCCTGGAGGTTGGCGAGCAGTACTTC. The chain recombines TRBV15 with TRBJ2-7; perhaps TRBD2 as D (5 bases). Germline values: CDR1 LNHNV, CDR2 YYDKDF (reference sequence). Trimming took off 5 bases at V and 6 bases at J, with 11 bases between the two ends. The CDR3 totals 12 residues.